This T cell receptor beta chain derives from a study of cytomegalovirus exposure and HLA in healthy donors. The wider study: A later analysis reported the same platform for the 100 to 150 validation repertoires and the roughly 630 first-cohort repertoires.

Repertoires were generated with immunoSEQ multiplex PCR, while TCRdb's copy carries only in-frame clones and drops some. The repertoire includes 150,000 to 200,000 clones, 85% of them detected once, and approximately 2% sits in the top ten. Sequencing was performed on PBMCs. The sequence derives from a young man in good health and CMV-seropositive.

CDR3 coding DNA: TGTGCCAGCAGTGATAACACAGGGAACTATGGCTACACCTTC. This encodes CASSDNTGNYGYTF. The chain combines TRBV2 with TRBJ1-2; tentatively, D is TRBD1 (6 bases). Per the germline V gene, CDR1 is SNHLY and CDR2 is FYNNEI. The germline V and J ends were trimmed by 3 bases and 2 bases, with 10 bases remaining between them. The CDR3 is made up of 14 amino acids.